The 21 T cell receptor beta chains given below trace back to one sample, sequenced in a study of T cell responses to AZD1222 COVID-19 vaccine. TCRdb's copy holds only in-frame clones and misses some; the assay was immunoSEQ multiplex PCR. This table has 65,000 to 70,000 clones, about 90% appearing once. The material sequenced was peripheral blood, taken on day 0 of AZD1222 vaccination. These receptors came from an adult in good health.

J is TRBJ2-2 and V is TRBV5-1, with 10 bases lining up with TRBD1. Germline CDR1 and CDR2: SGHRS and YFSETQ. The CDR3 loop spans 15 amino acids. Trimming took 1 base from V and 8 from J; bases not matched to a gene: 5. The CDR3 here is CASSLPRQGAGELFF. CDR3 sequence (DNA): TGCGCCAGCAGCTTGCCTCGACAGGGGGCTGGGGAGCTGTTTTTT.

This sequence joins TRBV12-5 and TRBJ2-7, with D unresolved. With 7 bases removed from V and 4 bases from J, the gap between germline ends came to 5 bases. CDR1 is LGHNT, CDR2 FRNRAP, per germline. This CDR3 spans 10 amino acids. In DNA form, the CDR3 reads TGTGCTAGTGCCCGGTACGAGCAGTACTTC. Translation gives CASARYEQYF.

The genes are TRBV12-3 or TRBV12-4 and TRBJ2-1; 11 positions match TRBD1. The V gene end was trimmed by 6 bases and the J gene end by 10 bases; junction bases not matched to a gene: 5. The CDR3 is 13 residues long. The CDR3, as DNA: TGTGCCAGCAGCGGACAGGGGGCTGGGGAGCAGTTCTTC. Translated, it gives CASSGQGAGEQFF.

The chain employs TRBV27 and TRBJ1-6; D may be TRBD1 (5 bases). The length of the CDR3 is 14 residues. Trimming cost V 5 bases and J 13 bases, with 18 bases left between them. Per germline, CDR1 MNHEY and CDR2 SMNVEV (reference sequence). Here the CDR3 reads CASSPGRGDGPLHF. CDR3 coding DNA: TGTGCCAGCAGTCCCGGACGAGGGGATGGTCCCCTCCACTTT.

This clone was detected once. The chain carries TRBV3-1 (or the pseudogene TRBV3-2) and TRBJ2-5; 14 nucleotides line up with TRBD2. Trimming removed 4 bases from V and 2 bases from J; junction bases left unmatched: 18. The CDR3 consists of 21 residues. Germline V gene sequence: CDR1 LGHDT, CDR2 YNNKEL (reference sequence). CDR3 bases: TGTGCCAGCAGCCGACCAACGACCCCGGGACTAGCGGGAGAGGAACAAGAGACCCAGTACTTC. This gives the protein CASSRPTTPGLAGEEQETQYF.

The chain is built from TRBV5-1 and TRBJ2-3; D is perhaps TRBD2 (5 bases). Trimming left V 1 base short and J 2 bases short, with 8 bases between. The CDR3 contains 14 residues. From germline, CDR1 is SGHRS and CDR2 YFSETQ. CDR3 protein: CASSLPGNTDTQYF. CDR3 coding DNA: TGCGCCAGCAGCTTGCCGGGGAACACAGATACGCAGTATTTT.

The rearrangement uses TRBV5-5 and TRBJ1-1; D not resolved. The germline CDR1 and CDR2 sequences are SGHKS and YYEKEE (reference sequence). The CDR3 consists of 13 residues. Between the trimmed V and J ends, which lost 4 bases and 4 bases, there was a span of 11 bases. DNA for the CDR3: TGTGCCAGCAGCCCGAGGGAGTTCACTGAAGCTTTCTTT. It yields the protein CASSPREFTEAFF.

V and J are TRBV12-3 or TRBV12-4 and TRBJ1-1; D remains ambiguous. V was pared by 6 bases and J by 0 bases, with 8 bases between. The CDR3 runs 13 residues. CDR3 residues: CASRPQMNTEAFF. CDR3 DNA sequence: TGTGCCAGCAGACCGCAGATGAACACTGAAGCTTTCTTT.

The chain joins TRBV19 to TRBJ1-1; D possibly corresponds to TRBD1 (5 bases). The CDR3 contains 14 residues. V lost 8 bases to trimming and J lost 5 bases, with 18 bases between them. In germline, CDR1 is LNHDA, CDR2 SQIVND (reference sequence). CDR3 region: CASSQGPEGTEAFF. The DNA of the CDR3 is TGTGCCAGTTCGCAAGGCCCAGAGGGGACTGAAGCTTTCTTT.

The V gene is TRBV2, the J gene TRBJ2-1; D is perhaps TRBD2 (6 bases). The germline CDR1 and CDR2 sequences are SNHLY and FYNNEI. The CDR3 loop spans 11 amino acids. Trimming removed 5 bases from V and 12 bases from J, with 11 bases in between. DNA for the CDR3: TGTGCCAGCAGTAGGGAGACTAGGCAGTTCTTC. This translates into CASSRETRQFF.

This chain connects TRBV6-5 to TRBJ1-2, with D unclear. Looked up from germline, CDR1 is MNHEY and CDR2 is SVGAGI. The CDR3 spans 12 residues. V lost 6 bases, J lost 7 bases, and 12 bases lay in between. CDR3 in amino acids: CASRSWGFGYTF. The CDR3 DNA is TGTGCCAGCAGAAGCTGGGGATTTGGCTACACCTTC.

The CDR3 is CASSSPGTGYTEAFF. The CDR3 coding sequence is TGTGCCAGCAGTTCCCCCGGGACAGGGTACACTGAAGCTTTCTTT. The chain has TRBV6-5 and TRBJ1-1; 9 nucleotides line up with TRBD1. CDR1 and CDR2 from the germline V gene are MNHEY and SVGAGI. Losses at the gene ends were 4 bases for V and 3 bases for J; bases not matched to a gene: 6. The length of the CDR3 is 15 residues.

CDR3 sequence reads: CASSERLAGFTDTQYF. As DNA, the CDR3 is TGCGCCAGCAGTGAGCGGCTAGCGGGATTCACAGATACGCAGTATTTT. The V and J genes are TRBV10-1 and TRBJ2-3, with 9 bases lining up with TRBD2. The CDR3 sequence is 16 residues long. V shed 2 bases, J shed 2 bases, and the junction held 5 bases outside the gene matches. Germline loops: CDR1 WNHNN, CDR2 SYGVQD (reference sequence).

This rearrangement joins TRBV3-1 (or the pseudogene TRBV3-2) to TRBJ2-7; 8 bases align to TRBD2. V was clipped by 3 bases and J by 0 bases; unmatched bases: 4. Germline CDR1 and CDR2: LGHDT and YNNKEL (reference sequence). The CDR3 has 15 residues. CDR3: CASSQVAGSSYEQYF. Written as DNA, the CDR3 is TGTGCCAGCAGCCAGGTAGCGGGGTCCTCCTACGAGCAGTACTTC.

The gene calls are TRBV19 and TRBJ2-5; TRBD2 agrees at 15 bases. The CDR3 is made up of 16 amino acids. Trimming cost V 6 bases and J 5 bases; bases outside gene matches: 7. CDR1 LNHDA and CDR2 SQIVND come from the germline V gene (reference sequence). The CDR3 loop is CASSPGTSGRKETQYF. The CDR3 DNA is TGTGCCAGTAGCCCCGGGACTAGCGGGAGGAAGGAGACCCAGTACTTC.

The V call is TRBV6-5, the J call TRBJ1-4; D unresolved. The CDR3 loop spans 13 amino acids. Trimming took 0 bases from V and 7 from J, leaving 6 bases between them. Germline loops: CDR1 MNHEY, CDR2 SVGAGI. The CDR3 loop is CASSYSRSEKLFF. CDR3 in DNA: TGTGCCAGCAGTTACTCGAGGTCTGAAAAACTGTTTTTT.

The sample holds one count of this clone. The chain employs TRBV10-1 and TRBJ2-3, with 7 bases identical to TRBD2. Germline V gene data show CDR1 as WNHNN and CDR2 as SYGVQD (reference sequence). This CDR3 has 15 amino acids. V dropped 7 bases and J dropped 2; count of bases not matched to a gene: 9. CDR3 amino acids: CASTNGREHTDTQYF. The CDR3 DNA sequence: TGCGCCAGCACCAACGGGCGGGAGCACACAGATACGCAGTATTTT.

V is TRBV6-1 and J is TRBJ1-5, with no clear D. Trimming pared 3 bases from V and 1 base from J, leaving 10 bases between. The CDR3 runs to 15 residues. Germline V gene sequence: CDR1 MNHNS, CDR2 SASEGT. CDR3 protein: CASSEIPGSNQPQHF. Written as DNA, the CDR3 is TGTGCCAGCAGTGAGATACCGGGAAGCAATCAGCCCCAGCATTTT.

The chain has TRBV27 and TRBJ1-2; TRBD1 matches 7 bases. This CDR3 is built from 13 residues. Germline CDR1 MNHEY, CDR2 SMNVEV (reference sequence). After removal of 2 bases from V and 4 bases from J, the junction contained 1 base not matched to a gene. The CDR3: CASSLQGGYGYTF. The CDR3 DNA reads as TGTGCCAGCAGTTTACAGGGGGGCTATGGCTACACCTTC.

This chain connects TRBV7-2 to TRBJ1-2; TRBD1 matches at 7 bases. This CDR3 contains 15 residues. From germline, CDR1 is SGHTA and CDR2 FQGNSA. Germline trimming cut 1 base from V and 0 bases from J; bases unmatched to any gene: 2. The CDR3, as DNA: TGTGCCAGCAGCTTAGGACAGGGCTCTAACTATGGCTACACCTTC. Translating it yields CASSLGQGSNYGYTF.

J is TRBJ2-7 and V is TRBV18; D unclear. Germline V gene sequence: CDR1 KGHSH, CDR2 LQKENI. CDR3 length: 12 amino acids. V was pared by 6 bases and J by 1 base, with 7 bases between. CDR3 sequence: CASSVSSYEQYF. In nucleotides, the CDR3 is TGTGCCAGCTCGGTCAGTTCCTACGAGCAGTACTTC.